This is a list of T cell receptor beta chains from one sample in a study of cytomegalovirus exposure and HLA in healthy donors. Only in-frame clones appear in the TCRdb table, and some are missing; sequencing was by immunoSEQ multiplex PCR. Among about 82,000 clones, about 74% were seen once, and the ten largest hold approximately 6%. The sample consisted of PBMCs. The receptors come from a woman aged 45-65 years in good health and CMV-seropositive. CDR3s include the opening cysteine and the closing phenylalanine or tryptophan.

V,J,CDR3
TRBV11-3,TRBJ1-2,CASSLATGLYGYTF
TRBV7-6,TRBJ1-4,CASSLVGQGREKLFF
TRBV9,TRBJ2-3,CASTEQGAGDTQYF
TRBV4-2,TRBJ1-2,CASSQVKGRGRTHNYGYTF
TRBV2,TRBJ2-7,CASSERTSGDPNF
TRBV2,TRBJ2-7,CASRGGTYEQYF
TRBV7-9,TRBJ2-7,CASSFGGSSYEQYF
TRBV20-1,TRBJ2-7,CSAGTGREQYF
TRBV4-2,TRBJ2-1,CASSQYQGLEGNEQFF
TRBV4-1,TRBJ2-3,CASSQTGTSGSTDTQYF
TRBV11-2,TRBJ2-3,CASSFRFSGATDTQYF
TRBV10-3,TRBJ1-2,CAISESLFRDFGYTF
TRBV27,TRBJ1-1,CASKPAATGGDTEAFF
TRBV5-4,TRBJ1-4,CASSPEGTVLATNEKLFF
TRBV10-3,TRBJ2-1,CAISDWGGRNNEQFF
TRBV6-4,TRBJ2-1,CASGALAGGGEQFF
TRBV4-1,TRBJ1-2,CASSQEAYYGYTF
TRBV18,TRBJ2-2,CASSPGLAGVGAGELFF
TRBV29-1,TRBJ1-2,CSVVRTGVGYTF
TRBV6-1,TRBJ2-7,CASSETTGEVHEQYF
TRBV28,TRBJ1-5,CASSLGDRSNQPQHF
TRBV14,TRBJ2-7,CASSQISWRGEAYEQYF
TRBV5-6,TRBJ2-1,CASSLRDRGGNEQFF
TRBV6-5,TRBJ2-1,CASSYSAGGSYNEQFF
TRBV28,TRBJ1-5,CASRYLKGQGLGQPQHF
TRBV6-5,TRBJ1-1,CASNRGQKNTEAFF
TRBV7-9,TRBJ2-7,CASSLLIGDEQYF
TRBV18,TRBJ1-1,CASSPFRDREAFF
TRBV28,TRBJ2-1,CAISGSVSYNEQFF
TRBV28,TRBJ2-7,CASSFPGRGSGNLDEQYF
TRBV19,TRBJ2-7,CASSPQTEPYEQYF
TRBV10-3,TRBJ1-1,CAISSQGGGVGMTEAFF
TRBV29-1,TRBJ2-7,CSVRVAGAYEQYF
TRBV7-9,TRBJ1-2,CATSRGAEYGYTF
TRBV27,TRBJ1-1,CASSFSPGKNTEAFF
TRBV5-6,TRBJ2-7,CASILQGSDEQYF
TRBV5-1,TRBJ2-2,CASSSQGHGELFF
TRBV2,TRBJ1-2,CASILTSFSGYTF
TRBV28,TRBJ2-1,CASSPLRGGGSYNEQFF
TRBV9,TRBJ1-1,CASKGQGAGEAFF
TRBV14,TRBJ1-1,CASEGPGGINTEAFF
TRBV9,TRBJ1-2,CASSVVIPEDSHYGYTF
TRBV30,TRBJ2-7,CAWSGGQLTPEQYF
TRBV6-5,TRBJ2-3,CASRARDSRDTQYF
TRBV4-1,TRBJ1-5,CASSPRVNGNQPQHF
TRBV6-5,TRBJ2-1,CASSRLAGADNEQFF
TRBV6-5,TRBJ1-2,CASSLRAVNYGYTF
TRBV7-3,TRBJ2-6,CASSLMGTGGPGANVLTF
TRBV30,TRBJ1-2,CAWIRTARIYGYTF
TRBV5-6,TRBJ1-2,CASNPGQGFGYTF
TRBV18,TRBJ2-5,CASSPPFPIETQYF
TRBV7-9,TRBJ2-7,CASSRGLAGSYEQYF